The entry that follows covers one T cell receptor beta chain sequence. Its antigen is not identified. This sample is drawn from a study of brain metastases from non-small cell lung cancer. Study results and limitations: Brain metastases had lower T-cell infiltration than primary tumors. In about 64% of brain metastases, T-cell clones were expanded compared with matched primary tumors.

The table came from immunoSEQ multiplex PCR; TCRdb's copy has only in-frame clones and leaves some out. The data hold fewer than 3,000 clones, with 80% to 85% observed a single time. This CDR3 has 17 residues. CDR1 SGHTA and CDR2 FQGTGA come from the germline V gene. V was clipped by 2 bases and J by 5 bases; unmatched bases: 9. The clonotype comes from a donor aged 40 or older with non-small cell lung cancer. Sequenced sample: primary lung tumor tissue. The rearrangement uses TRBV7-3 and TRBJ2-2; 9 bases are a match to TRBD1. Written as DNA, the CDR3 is TGTGCCAGCAGCTTATCTGGGACAGGGCTTCATACCGGGGAGCTGTTTTTT. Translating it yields CASSLSGTGLHTGELFF.